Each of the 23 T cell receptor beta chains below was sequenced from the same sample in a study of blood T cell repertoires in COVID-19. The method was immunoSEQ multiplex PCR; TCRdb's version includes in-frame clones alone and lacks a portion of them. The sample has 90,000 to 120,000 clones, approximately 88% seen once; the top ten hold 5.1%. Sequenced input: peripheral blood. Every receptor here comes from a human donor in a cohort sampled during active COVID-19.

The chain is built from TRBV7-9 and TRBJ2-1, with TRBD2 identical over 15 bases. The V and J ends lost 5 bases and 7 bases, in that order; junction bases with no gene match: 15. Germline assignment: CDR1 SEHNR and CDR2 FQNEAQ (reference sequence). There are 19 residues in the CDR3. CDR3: CASSNPAGLAGGSFNEQFF. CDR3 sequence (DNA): TGTGCCAGCAGCAACCCAGCGGGACTAGCGGGAGGTAGTTTTAATGAGCAGTTCTTC.

DNA for the CDR3: TGTGCCAGTAGTACGCTAGCGGGAGCGGGTGAGCAGTACTTC. It is translated as CASSTLAGAGEQYF. The genes are TRBV19 and TRBJ2-7; 10 bases are a match to TRBD2. The CDR3 sequence is 14 residues long. V shed 4 bases and J 7 bases; nucleotides not matched to a gene: 7. Germline lookup yields CDR1 LNHDA and CDR2 SQIVND (reference sequence).

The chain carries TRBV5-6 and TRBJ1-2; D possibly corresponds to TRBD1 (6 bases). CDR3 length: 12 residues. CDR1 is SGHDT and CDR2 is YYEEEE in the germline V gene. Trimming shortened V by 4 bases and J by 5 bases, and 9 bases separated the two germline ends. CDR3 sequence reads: CASSAGQYGYTF. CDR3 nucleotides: TGTGCCAGCAGCGCCGGACAGTATGGCTACACCTTC.

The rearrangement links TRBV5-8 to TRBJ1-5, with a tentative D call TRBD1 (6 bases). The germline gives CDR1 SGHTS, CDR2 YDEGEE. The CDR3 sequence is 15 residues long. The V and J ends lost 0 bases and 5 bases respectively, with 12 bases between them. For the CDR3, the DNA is TGTGCCAGCAGCTTGGTCTCGGGACAATATCAGCCCCAGCATTTT. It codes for CASSLVSGQYQPQHF.

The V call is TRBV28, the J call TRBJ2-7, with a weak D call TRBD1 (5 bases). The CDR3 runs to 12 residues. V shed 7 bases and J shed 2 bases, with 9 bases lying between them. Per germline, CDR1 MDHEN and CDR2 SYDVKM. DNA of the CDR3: TGTGCCAGCACAGGGTGGACCTACGAGCAGTACTTC. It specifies CASTGWTYEQYF.

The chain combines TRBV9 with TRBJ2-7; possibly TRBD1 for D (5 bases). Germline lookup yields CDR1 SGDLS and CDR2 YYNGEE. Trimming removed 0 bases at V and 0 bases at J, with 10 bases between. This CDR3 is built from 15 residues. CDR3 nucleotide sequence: TGTGCCAGCAGCGTAGCCGGACACCACTCCTACGAGCAGTACTTC. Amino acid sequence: CASSVAGHHSYEQYF. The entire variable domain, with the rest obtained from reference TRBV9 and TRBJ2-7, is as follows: DSGVTQTPKHLITATGQRVTLRCSPRSGDLSVYWYQQSLDQGLQFLIQYYNGEERAKGNILERFSAQQFPDLHSELNLSSLELGDSALYFCASSVAGHHSYEQYFGPGTRLTVT.

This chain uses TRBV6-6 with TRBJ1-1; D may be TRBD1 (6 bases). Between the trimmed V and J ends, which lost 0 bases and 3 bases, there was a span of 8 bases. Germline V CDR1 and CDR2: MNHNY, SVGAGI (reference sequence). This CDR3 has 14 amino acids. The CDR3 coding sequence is TGTGCCAGCAGTTACTCGGCAGGGGACACTGAAGCTTTCTTT. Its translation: CASSYSAGDTEAFF.

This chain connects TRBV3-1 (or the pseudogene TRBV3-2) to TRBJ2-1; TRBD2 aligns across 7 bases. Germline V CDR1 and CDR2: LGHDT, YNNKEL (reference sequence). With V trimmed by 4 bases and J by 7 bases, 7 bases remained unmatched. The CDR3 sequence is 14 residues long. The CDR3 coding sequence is TGTGCCAGCAGCCCACTACTAGCGAGGAATGAGCAGTTCTTC. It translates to CASSPLLARNEQFF.

As DNA, the CDR3 is TGTGCCAGTACGCTGGGAGGGGGTCAGCCCCAGCATTTT. Protein sequence: CASTLGGGQPQHF. The chain couples TRBV19 to TRBJ1-5, with TRBD1 as a possible D gene (6 bases). CDR3 length: 13 amino acids. The germline V gene has CDR1 LNHDA and CDR2 SQIVND (reference sequence). Trimming left V 7 bases short and J 6 bases short, with 13 bases between.

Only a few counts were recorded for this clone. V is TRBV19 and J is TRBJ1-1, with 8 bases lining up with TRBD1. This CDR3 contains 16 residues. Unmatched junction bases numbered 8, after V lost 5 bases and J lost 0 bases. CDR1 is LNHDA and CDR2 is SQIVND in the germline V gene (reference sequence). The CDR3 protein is CASSPDRVWVNTEAFF. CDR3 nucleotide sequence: TGTGCCAGTAGTCCGGACAGGGTTTGGGTGAACACTGAAGCTTTCTTT.

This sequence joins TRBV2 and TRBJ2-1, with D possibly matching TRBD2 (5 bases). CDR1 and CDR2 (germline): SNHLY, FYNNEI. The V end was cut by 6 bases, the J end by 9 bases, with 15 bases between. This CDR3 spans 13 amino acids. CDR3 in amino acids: CASRPASSSEQFF. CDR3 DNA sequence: TGTGCCAGCAGACCTGCTTCTAGCTCTGAGCAGTTCTTC.

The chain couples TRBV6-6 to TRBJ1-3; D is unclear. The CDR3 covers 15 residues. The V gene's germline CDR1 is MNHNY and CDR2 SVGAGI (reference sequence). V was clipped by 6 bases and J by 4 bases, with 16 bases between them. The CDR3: CASSTGSQAGNTIYF. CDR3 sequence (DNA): TGTGCCAGCAGCACCGGGAGTCAAGCGGGAAACACCATATATTTT.

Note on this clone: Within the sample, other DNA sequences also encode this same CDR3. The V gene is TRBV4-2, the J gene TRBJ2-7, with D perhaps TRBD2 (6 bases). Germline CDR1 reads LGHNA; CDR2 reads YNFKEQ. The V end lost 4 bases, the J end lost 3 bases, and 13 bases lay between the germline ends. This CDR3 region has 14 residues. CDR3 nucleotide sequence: TGTGCCAGCAGCCCACTCGGGGGAGTCTACGAGCAGTACTTC. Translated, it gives CASSPLGGVYEQYF.

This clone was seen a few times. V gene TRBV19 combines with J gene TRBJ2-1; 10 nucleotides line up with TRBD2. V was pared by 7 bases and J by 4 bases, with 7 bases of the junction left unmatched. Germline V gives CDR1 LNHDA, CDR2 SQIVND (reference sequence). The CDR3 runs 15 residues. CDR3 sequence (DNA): TGTGCCAGTAATCGGGCTAGCGGGGGTTACAATGAGCAGTTCTTC. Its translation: CASNRASGGYNEQFF.

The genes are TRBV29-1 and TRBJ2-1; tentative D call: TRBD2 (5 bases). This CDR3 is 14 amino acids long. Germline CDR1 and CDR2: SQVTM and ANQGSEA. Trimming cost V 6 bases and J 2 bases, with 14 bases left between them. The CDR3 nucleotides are TGCAGCGTAGAGGGCGGGTCGACCTACAATGAGCAGTTCTTC. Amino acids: CSVEGGSTYNEQFF.

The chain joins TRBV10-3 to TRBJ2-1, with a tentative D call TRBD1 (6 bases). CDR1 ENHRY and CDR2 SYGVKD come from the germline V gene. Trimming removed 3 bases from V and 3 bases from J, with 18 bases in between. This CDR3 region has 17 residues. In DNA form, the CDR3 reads TGTGCCATCAGTGAAGCAAAGACAGGCCGAAACTACAATGAGCAGTTCTTC. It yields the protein CAISEAKTGRNYNEQFF.

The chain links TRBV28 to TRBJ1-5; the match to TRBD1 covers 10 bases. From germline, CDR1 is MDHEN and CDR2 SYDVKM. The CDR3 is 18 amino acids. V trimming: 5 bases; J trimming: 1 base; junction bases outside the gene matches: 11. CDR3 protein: CASSLTGTGVSSNQPQHF. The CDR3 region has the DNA TGTGCCAGCAGTCTGACAGGGACAGGGGTTTCCAGCAATCAGCCCCAGCATTTT.

CDR3 bases: TGTGCCAGCAGCCAAACACTAGCGGGAGTTGGAGGGGAGCTGTTTTTT. It specifies CASSQTLAGVGGELFF. The chain is built from TRBV3-1 (or the pseudogene TRBV3-2) and TRBJ2-2; TRBD2 matches at 11 bases. With V trimmed by 2 bases and J by 8 bases, 7 bases remained unmatched. The CDR3 spans 16 residues. Germline lookup yields CDR1 LGHDT and CDR2 YNNKEL (reference sequence).

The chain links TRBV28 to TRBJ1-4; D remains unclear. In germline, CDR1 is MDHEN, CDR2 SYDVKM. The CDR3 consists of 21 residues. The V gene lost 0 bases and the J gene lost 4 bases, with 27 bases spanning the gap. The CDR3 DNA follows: TGTGCCAGCAGTTTATGGGGCCCAGGACCGGCCGCCCGGGGTGATAATGAAAAACTGTTTTTT. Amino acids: CASSLWGPGPAARGDNEKLFF.

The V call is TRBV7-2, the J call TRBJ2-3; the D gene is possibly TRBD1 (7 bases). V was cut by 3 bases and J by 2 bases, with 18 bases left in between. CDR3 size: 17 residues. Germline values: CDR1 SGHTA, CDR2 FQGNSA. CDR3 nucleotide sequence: TGTGCCAGCAGCTTCAGGGGGAGGATTGGGCACACAGATACGCAGTATTTT. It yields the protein CASSFRGRIGHTDTQYF. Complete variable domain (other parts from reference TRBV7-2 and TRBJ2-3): GAGVSQSPSNKVTEKGKDVELRCDPISGHTALYWYRQSLGQGLEFLIYFQGNSAPDKSGLPSDRFSAERTGGSVSTLTIQRTQQEDSAVYLCASSFRGRIGHTDTQYFGPGTRLTVL.

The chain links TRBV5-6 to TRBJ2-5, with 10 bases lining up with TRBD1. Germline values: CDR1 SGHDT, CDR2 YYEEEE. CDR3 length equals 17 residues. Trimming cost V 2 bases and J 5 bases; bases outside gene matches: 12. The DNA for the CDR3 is TGTGCCAGCAGCTTAGTGCGAGACAGGGGGCGAGGGGAGACCCAGTACTTC. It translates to CASSLVRDRGRGETQYF. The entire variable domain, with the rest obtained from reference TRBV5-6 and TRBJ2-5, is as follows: DAGVTQSPTHLIKTRGQQVTLRCSPKSGHDTVSWYQQALGQGPQFIFQYYEEEERQRGNFPDRFSGHQFPNYSSELNVNALLLGDSALYLCASSLVRDRGRGETQYFGPGTRLLVL.

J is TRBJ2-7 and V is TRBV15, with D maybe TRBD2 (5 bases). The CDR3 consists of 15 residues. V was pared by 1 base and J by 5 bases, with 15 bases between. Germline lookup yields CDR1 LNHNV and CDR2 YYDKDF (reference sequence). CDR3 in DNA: TGTGCCACCAGCAGAGCTCCCCGGGCGGAGGACGAGCAGTACTTC. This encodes CATSRAPRAEDEQYF.

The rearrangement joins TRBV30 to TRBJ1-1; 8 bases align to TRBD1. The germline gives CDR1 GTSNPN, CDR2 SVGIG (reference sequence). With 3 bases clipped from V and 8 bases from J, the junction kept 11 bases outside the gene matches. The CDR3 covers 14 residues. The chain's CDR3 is CAWSLGQGELEAFF. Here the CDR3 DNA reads TGTGCCTGGAGCTTAGGACAGGGAGAATTGGAAGCTTTCTTT.